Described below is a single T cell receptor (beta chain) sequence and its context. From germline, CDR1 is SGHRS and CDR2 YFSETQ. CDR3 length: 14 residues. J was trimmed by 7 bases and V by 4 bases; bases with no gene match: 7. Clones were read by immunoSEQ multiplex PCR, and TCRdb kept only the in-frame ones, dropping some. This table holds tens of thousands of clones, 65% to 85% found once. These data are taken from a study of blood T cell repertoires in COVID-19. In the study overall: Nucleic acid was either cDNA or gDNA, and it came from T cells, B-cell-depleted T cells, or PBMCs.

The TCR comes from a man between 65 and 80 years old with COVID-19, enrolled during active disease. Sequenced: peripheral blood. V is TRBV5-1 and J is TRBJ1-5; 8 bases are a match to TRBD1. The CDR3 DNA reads TGCGCCAGCAGCCCGGACAGGGTAGGACAGCCCCAGCATTTT. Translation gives CASSPDRVGQPQHF.